The 2 T cell receptor beta chains below all came from one sample that was sequenced in a study of human T cells and chemical hapten exposure. TCRdb processed the RACE reads anew with MiXCR; each CDR3 protein has one entry. Among around 110,000 distinct CDR3 sequences listed, 9.5% to 13% were seen once. Time point reported: patch test 1, 2 weeks after DPC sensitization. The treatment denotes: therapeutic diphenylcyclopropenone sensitization with weekly scalp DPC. The sequenced sample was whole blood, obtained in connection with sensitization to the hapten diphenylcyclopropenone (DPC). All receptors derive from a woman between 45 and 65 years old with alopecia areata. Some clones in this sample may be carry-over from other donors' samples.

This clonotype was picked up many times. The chain recombines TRBV10-2 with TRBJ1-3; no clear D gene. The CDR3 runs to 15 residues. V was clipped by 5 bases and J by 0 bases, with 11 bases between them. Germline V gene sequence: CDR1 WSHSY, CDR2 SAAADI. The CDR3 spells CASSFLRSSGNTIYF. CDR3 in DNA: TGCGCCAGCAGTTTCCTCCGGAGCTCTGGAAACACCATATATTTT.

The chain carries TRBV5-1 and TRBJ1-6; TRBD1 matches at 7 bases. This CDR3 has 14 amino acids. Germline CDR1 reads SGHRS; CDR2 reads YFSETQ. V shed 3 bases and J 7 bases; nucleotides not matched to a gene: 4. The CDR3 region has the DNA TGCGCCAGCAGCTCAGGACAGGCGAATTCACCCCTCCACTTT. Its translation: CASSSGQANSPLHF.